Only a few counts were recorded for the clone carrying this T cell receptor (beta chain). Its antigen is as yet unknown. PBMCs, at least 7 million per sample, were isolated. The data originate from a study of blood T cells in healthy people across ages. Notes on the study in general: The study found more naive CD4+ cells and higher diversity in long-lived than aged donors.

CDR1 and CDR2 from the germline V gene are SGHVS and FQNEAQ. V lost 2 bases to trimming and J lost 6 bases, with 14 bases between them. The CDR3 extends over 14 amino acids. It was with a sample-barcoded 5' primer and a J-beta primer mix that a second PCR of about 6 to 12 cycles was run. TCRdb re-called the 5' RACE reads with MiXCR, one entry per CDR3 protein. The data show 700,000 to 1,000,000 distinct CDR3 sequences, approximately 48% seen once. Sequences were obtained from blood. The source of this sequence is a man aged 55-75 years in good health. The chain has TRBV7-8 and TRBJ2-7, with a weak D call TRBD2 (6 bases). CDR3 DNA: TGTGCCAGCAGCTTACAAACCCCCGGGAGCGAGCAGTACTTC. Translation gives CASSLQTPGSEQYF.